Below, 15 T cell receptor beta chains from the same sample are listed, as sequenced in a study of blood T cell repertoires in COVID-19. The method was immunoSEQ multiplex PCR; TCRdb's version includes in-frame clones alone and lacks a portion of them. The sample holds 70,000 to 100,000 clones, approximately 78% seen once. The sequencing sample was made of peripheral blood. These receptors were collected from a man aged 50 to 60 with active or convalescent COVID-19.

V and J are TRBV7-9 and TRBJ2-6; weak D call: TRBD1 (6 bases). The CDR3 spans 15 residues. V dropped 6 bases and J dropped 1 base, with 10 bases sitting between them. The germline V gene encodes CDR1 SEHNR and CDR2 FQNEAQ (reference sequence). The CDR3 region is CASRRTGSGANVLTF. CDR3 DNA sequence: TGTGCCAGCAGGCGAACAGGGTCTGGGGCCAACGTCCTGACTTTC.

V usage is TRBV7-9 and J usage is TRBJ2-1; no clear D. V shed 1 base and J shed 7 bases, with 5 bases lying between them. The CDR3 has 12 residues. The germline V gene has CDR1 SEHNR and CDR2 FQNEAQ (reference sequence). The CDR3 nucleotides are TGTGCCAGCAGCTTAGGCAGTAATGAGCAGTTCTTC. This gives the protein CASSLGSNEQFF.

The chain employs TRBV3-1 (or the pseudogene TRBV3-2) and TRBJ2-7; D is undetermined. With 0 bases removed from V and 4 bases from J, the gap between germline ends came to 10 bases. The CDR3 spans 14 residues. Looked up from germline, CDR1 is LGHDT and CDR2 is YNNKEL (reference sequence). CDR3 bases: TGTGCCAGCAGCCAAGAGCAGAAAAAGTACGAGCAGTACGTC. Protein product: CASSQEQKKYEQYV.

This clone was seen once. CDR3 residues: CSGQGARGTEAFF. In nucleotides, the CDR3 is TGCAGCGGACAGGGGGCGCGGGGCACTGAAGCTTTCTTT. The rearrangement uses TRBV29-1 and TRBJ1-1; 10 nucleotides align to TRBD1. Germline CDR1 is SQVTM and CDR2 is ANQGSEA. The CDR3 length is 13 residues. J lost 4 bases, V lost 7 bases, and 6 bases had no gene match.

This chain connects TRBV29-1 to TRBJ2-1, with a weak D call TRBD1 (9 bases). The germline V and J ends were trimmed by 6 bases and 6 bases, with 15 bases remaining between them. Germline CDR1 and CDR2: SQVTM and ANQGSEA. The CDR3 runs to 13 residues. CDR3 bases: TGCAGCGTGGGGACAGGGACTAGCAATGAGCAGTTCTTC. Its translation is CSVGTGTSNEQFF.

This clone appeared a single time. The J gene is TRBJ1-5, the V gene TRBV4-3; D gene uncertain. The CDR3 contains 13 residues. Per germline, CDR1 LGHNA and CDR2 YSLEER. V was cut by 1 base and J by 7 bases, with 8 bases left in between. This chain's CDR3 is CASSQAAGQPQHF. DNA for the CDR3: TGCGCCAGCAGCCAAGCGGCGGGGCAGCCCCAGCATTTT.

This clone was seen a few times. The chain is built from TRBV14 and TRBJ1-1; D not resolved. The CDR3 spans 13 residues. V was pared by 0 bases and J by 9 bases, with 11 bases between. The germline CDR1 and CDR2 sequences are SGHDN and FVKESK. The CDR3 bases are TGTGCCAGCAGCCAAGACGAGGGATCCCAAGCTTTCTTT. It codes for CASSQDEGSQAFF.

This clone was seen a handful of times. The CDR3 region has the DNA TGCGCCAGCAGCCAAGAACACTGGAGTGAGCAGTTCTTC. The encoded protein is CASSQEHWSEQFF. The chain employs TRBV4-3 and TRBJ2-1; D remains ambiguous. The CDR3 totals 13 residues. Germline V lookup: CDR1 LGHNA, CDR2 YSLEER. The V end lost 0 bases, the J end lost 9 bases, and 9 bases lay between the germline ends.

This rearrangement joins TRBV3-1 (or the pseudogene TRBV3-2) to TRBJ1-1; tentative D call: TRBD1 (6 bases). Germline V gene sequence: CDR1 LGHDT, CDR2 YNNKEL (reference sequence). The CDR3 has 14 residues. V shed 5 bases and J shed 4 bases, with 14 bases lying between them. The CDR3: CASSFSGRGTEAFF. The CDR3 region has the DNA TGTGCCAGCAGCTTCTCCGGCAGGGGCACTGAAGCTTTCTTT.

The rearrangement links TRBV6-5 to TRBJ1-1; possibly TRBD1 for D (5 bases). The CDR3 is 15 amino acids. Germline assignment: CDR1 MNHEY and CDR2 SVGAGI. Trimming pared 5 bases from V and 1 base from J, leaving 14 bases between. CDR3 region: CASSRPGTGNTEAFF. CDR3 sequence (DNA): TGTGCCAGCAGTAGACCAGGGACTGGGAACACTGAAGCTTTCTTT.

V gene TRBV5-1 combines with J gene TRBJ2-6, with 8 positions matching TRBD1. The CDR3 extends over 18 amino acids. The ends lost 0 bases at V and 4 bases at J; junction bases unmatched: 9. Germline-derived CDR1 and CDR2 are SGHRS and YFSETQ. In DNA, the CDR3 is TGCGCCAGCAGCTTGGCCTATCAGGGGGCAGGAGGGGCCAACGTCCTGACTTTC. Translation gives CASSLAYQGAGGANVLTF.

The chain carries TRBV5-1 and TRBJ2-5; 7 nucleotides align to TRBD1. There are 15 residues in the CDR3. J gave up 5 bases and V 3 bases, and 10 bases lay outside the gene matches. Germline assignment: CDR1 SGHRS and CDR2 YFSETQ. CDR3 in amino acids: CASSSWTGNVETQYF. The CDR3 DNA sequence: TGCGCCAGCAGCTCCTGGACAGGCAATGTGGAGACCCAGTACTTC. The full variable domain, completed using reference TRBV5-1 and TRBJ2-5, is KAGVTQTPRYLIKTRGQQVTLSCSPISGHRSVSWYQQTPGQGLQFLFEYFSETQRNKGNFPGRFSGRQFSNSRSEMNVSTLELGDSALYLCASSSWTGNVETQYFGPGTRLLVL.

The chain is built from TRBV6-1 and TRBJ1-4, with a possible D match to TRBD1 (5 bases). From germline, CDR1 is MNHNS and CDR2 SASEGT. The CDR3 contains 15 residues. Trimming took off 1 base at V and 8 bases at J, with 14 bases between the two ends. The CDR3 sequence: CASSEVGGSWEKLFF. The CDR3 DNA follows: TGTGCCAGCAGTGAAGTTGGGGGGTCTTGGGAAAAACTGTTTTTT.

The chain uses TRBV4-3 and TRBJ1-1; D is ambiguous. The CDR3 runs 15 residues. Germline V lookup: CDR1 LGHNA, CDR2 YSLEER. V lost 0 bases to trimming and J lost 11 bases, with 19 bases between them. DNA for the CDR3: TGCGCCAGCAGCCAAGATTATGGTGACAAAGGGAGCGCTTTCTTT. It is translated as CASSQDYGDKGSAFF.

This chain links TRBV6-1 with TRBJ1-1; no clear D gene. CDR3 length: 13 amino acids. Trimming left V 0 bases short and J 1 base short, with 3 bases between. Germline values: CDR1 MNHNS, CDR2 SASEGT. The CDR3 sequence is CASSEAWNTEAFF. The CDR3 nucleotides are TGTGCCAGCAGTGAAGCCTGGAACACTGAAGCTTTCTTT.